The 22 T cell receptor beta chains reported below all come from one sample, sequenced in a study of lymphopenia after photon versus proton radiotherapy. Clones were sequenced by immunoSEQ multiplex PCR, and TCRdb holds only the in-frame ones, with some missing. The sample holds some 30,000 clones; roughly nine tenths are singletons and the top ten take around 6.5%. This specimen was peripheral blood, taken from a patient treated with photon-based radiotherapy. Source of these receptors: a woman in her fifties or sixties with pancreatic cancer.

The chain joins TRBV18 to TRBJ2-5, with 8 nucleotides matching TRBD1. Germline values: CDR1 KGHSH, CDR2 LQKENI. V was clipped by 2 bases and J by 2 bases; unmatched bases: 7. The CDR3 consists of 16 residues. The DNA of the CDR3 is TGTGCCAGCTCACCAACAGCAGGGGGCAGTCAAGAGACCCAGTACTTC. Encoded protein: CASSPTAGGSQETQYF.

The CDR3 is CASTPSGLYNEQFF. The CDR3 DNA is TGTGCCAGCACTCCCAGCGGGCTCTACAATGAGCAGTTCTTC. This chain links TRBV27 with TRBJ2-1, with D possibly matching TRBD2 (6 bases). V lost 7 bases, J lost 3 bases, and 13 bases lay in between. This CDR3 has 14 amino acids. CDR1 and CDR2 (germline): MNHEY, SMNVEV (reference sequence).

The genes are TRBV16 and TRBJ2-7, with a possible D match to TRBD1 (6 bases). The V end lost 0 bases, the J end lost 2 bases, and 11 bases lay between the germline ends. Germline CDR1 is KGHSY and CDR2 is FQNENV. This CDR3 is 15 amino acids long. For the CDR3, the DNA is TGTGCCAGCAGCCAATCTCCAGGACAGCCCTACGAGCAGTACTTC. It encodes CASSQSPGQPYEQYF.

The chain recombines TRBV7-2 with TRBJ2-7; 8 bases are a match to TRBD2. Trimming cost V 1 base and J 0 bases; bases outside gene matches: 5. Germline V lookup: CDR1 SGHTA, CDR2 FQGNSA. CDR3 length equals 16 residues. CDR3 residues: CASSLGASGFSYEQYF. The CDR3 region has the DNA TGTGCCAGCAGCTTAGGGGCTAGCGGGTTCTCCTACGAGCAGTACTTC. Full variable domain (rest looked up from reference TRBV7-2 and TRBJ2-7): GAGVSQSPSNKVTEKGKDVELRCDPISGHTALYWYRQSLGQGLEFLIYFQGNSAPDKSGLPSDRFSAERTGGSVSTLTIQRTQQEDSAVYLCASSLGASGFSYEQYFGPGTRLTVT.

This chain joins TRBV7-8 and TRBJ2-7; TRBD2 aligns across 10 bases. The CDR3 spans 15 residues. The germline gives CDR1 SGHVS, CDR2 FQNEAQ. The trim removed 1 base at V and 2 bases at J, leaving 2 bases unmatched. CDR3 sequence (DNA): TGTGCCAGCAGCTTAGGGCTAGCGGGAGCCTACGAGCAGTACTTC. It codes for CASSLGLAGAYEQYF.

The V call is TRBV27, the J call TRBJ2-7, with D unclear. V gave up 6 bases and J gave up 4 bases, with 10 bases separating them. CDR3 length: 12 residues. Germline lookup yields CDR1 MNHEY and CDR2 SMNVEV (reference sequence). The CDR3: CASRNLVYEQYF. The CDR3 DNA follows: TGTGCCAGCAGAAACCTAGTTTACGAGCAGTACTTC.

V and J are TRBV18 and TRBJ1-1; D remains unclear. The CDR3 has 12 residues. Germline V CDR1 and CDR2: KGHSH, LQKENI. V shed 2 bases and J shed 8 bases, with 9 bases lying between them. The CDR3 DNA is TGTGCCAGCTCACCAAGGGCCTTAGAAGCTTTCTTT. This translates into CASSPRALEAFF.

This clone has a handful of counts. V gene TRBV19 combines with J gene TRBJ1-5; D is undetermined. Germline CDR1 is LNHDA and CDR2 is SQIVND (reference sequence). Deletions cut 6 bases from V and 3 bases from J, with 9 bases between. This CDR3 has 13 residues. The DNA for the CDR3 is TGTGCCAGTAGATTCGCGGTCAATCAGCCCCAGCATTTT. As protein: CASRFAVNQPQHF.

V usage is TRBV29-1 and J usage is TRBJ1-1; 8 bases map to TRBD1. Per germline, CDR1 SQVTM and CDR2 ANQGSEA. The CDR3 totals 12 residues. V was pared by 6 bases and J by 4 bases, with 4 bases of the junction left unmatched. As DNA, the CDR3 is TGCAGCGTCTGGACAGGGCGCACTGAAGCTTTCTTT. Encoded protein: CSVWTGRTEAFF.

The genes are TRBV6-4 and TRBJ2-3, with TRBD1 matching 8 bases. The CDR3 length is 15 residues. CDR1 and CDR2 from the germline V gene are MRHNA and SNTAGT. With V trimmed by 5 bases and J by 4 bases, 8 bases remained unmatched. The CDR3: CASSRGQGAADTQYF. The CDR3, as DNA: TGTGCCAGCAGTCGGGGGCAGGGGGCCGCAGATACGCAGTATTTT.

This clone appeared once. The CDR3 spells CASRVPGQGYGYTF. The CDR3 nucleotides are TGTGCCAGTAGGGTCCCTGGACAGGGGTATGGCTACACCTTC. The chain couples TRBV19 to TRBJ1-2; 9 bases align to TRBD1. Germline lookup yields CDR1 LNHDA and CDR2 SQIVND (reference sequence). CDR3 length equals 14 residues. Trimming took 6 bases from V and 5 from J; bases not matched to a gene: 7.

The chain uses TRBV9 and TRBJ2-1; 11 bases are shared with TRBD2. J lost 5 bases, V lost 2 bases, and 6 bases had no gene match. This CDR3 has 16 amino acids. CDR1 and CDR2 (germline): SGDLS, YYNGEE. The CDR3 bases are TGTGCCAGCAGCGTGGCCCTAGCGGGAGGAAACAATGAGCAGTTCTTC. This encodes CASSVALAGGNNEQFF.

The chain recombines TRBV27 with TRBJ2-2; D ambiguous. CDR3 length: 13 residues. The V gene's germline CDR1 is MNHEY and CDR2 SMNVEV (reference sequence). Trimming left V 7 bases short and J 7 bases short, with 13 bases between. Written as DNA, the CDR3 is TGTGCCAGCAAGTCTCGAATGGTCGGGGAGCTGTTTTTT. Translated: CASKSRMVGELFF.

The rearrangement uses TRBV6-6 and TRBJ2-2; 9 bases fit TRBD1. The CDR3 is made up of 15 amino acids. Germline lookup yields CDR1 MNHNY and CDR2 SVGAGI (reference sequence). Trimming removed 8 bases from V and 3 bases from J; junction bases left unmatched: 7. CDR3 sequence: CASGSRDRDTGELFF. CDR3 DNA: TGTGCCAGCGGGTCCCGGGACAGGGACACCGGGGAGCTGTTTTTT.

The CDR3 region is CAPRVPQGRDTQYF. The DNA for the CDR3 is TGCGCCCCTAGGGTACCTCAGGGACGGGATACGCAGTATTTT. V usage is TRBV10-1 and J usage is TRBJ2-3; perhaps D is TRBD1 or TRBD2 (5 bases each). The CDR3 loop spans 14 amino acids. The ends were cut back, 11 bases at V and 6 bases at J, with 21 bases in the middle. Germline-derived CDR1 and CDR2 are WNHNN and SYGVQD (reference sequence).

CDR3 protein: CAWRGQGTGELFF. The CDR3 DNA sequence: TGTGCCTGGAGGGGGCAGGGGACCGGGGAGCTGTTTTTT. This chain uses TRBV30 with TRBJ2-2; a weak D match, TRBD1 (6 bases). The CDR3 runs 13 residues. Germline values: CDR1 GTSNPN, CDR2 SVGIG (reference sequence). Trimming removed 3 bases from V and 5 bases from J, with 10 bases in between. The whole variable domain, remainder taken from reference TRBV30 and TRBJ2-2, is SQTIHQWPATLVQPVGSPLSLECTVEGTSNPNLYWYRQAAGRGLQLLFYSVGIGQISSEVPQNLSASRPQDRQFILSSKKLLLSDSGFYLCAWRGQGTGELFFGEGSRLTVL.

This chain links TRBV5-1 with TRBJ2-1, with 8 bases that match TRBD2. J lost 4 bases, V lost 1 base, and 1 base had no gene match. CDR3 length: 14 amino acids. Germline-derived CDR1 and CDR2 are SGHRS and YFSETQ. The CDR3, as DNA: TGCGCCAGCAGCTTGACGGGAGGGTACAATGAGCAGTTCTTC. Translating it yields CASSLTGGYNEQFF. Using reference TRBV5-1 and TRBJ2-1 for the parts outside the CDR3, the full variable domain is KAGVTQTPRYLIKTRGQQVTLSCSPISGHRSVSWYQQTPGQGLQFLFEYFSETQRNKGNFPGRFSGRQFSNSRSEMNVSTLELGDSALYLCASSLTGGYNEQFFGPGTRLTVL.

The chain joins TRBV10-3 to TRBJ1-1; D is unresolved. The CDR3 runs 16 residues. V was trimmed by 6 bases and J by 1 base, leaving 18 bases between them. CDR1 and CDR2 (germline): ENHRY, SYGVKD. The CDR3 sequence is CAIRPTRVVGNTEAFF. DNA of the CDR3: TGTGCCATCAGGCCGACAAGGGTGGTGGGGAACACTGAAGCTTTCTTT.

The rearrangement joins TRBV28 to TRBJ1-3; 10 bases line up with TRBD1. The germline CDR1 and CDR2 sequences are MDHEN and SYDVKM. The CDR3 has 17 amino acids. J lost 3 bases, V lost 5 bases, and 10 bases had no gene match. The CDR3 DNA reads as TGTGCCAGCAGTATCACGACAGGGGGCTCGCTTGGAAACACCATATATTTT. Translation: CASSITTGGSLGNTIYF.

The CDR3 loop is CASSDNSGANVLTF. The CDR3 nucleotides read TGTGCCAGCAGTGATAACTCTGGGGCCAACGTCCTGACTTTC. The rearrangement links TRBV6-1 to TRBJ2-6; D is unresolved. The germline CDR1 and CDR2 sequences are MNHNS and SASEGT. V was pared by 3 bases and J by 0 bases, with 3 bases between. This CDR3 region has 14 residues.

This clone was counted only a few times. The chain uses TRBV28 and TRBJ2-5; 8 nucleotides align to TRBD1. The CDR3 is 17 amino acids. Germline assignment: CDR1 MDHEN and CDR2 SYDVKM. V lost 5 bases and J lost 0; bases outside the gene matches: 11. DNA of the CDR3: TGTGCCAGCAGTCAACGAAAGACAGGGGAATACCAAGAGACCCAGTACTTC. Protein product: CASSQRKTGEYQETQYF.

This sequence joins TRBV19 and TRBJ2-2; D unresolved. V shed 7 bases and J shed 6 bases, with 3 bases lying between them. Germline V gives CDR1 LNHDA, CDR2 SQIVND (reference sequence). CDR3 length: 10 residues. CDR3 sequence reads: CASMAGELFF. The CDR3 nucleotides read TGTGCCAGTATGGCCGGGGAGCTGTTTTTT.